This T cell receptor (beta chain) was retrieved from a study of beta chain features in type 1 diabetes (dated by TCRdb to 2017 to 2018). About the full investigation: Mean age, gender distribution, total cell number and subset yield were not different between patients and healthy donors. A total of 100 million to 140 million sorted cells were examined across all samples, and the number of cells per subset was strongly correlated with RNA yield. The study compared the TCRB repertoires of sorted circulating CD4+ T cell subsets in recently diagnosed type 1 diabetes patients with those in matched healthy donors. Whereas all 30 or so donors provided naive and central memory subsets, regulatory and stem cell-like memory subsets were isolated from just 8 patients and roughly 8 healthy donors.

On this clone itself: Its specific antigen is unknown. No much larger clone is present one base from it, and per-base qualities are unavailable.

On the study overall, not on this receptor specifically: Because cDNA was sequenced instead of genomic DNA, activated cells with high expression could be over-represented, although the groups did not differ in activation or CD3 levels. HLA sub-analyses involved small numbers of individuals, so any influence of HLA type on TCRB rearrangement remained unresolved. A moderate but significant shortening of TCRB CDR3 length was observed in type 1 diabetes patients in all four CD4+ subsets. Naive, central memory and regulatory TCRB repertoires appeared more similar among patients than among healthy donors. Fewer insertions and more nucleotide deletions at VDJ recombination sites were observed in patients with type 1 diabetes, implying thymic rearrangement abnormalities. Shorter templates might be favored by PCR, yet because patient and control samples were amplified and corrected together, any such skew would affect both groups equally.

For CDR1 and CDR2, the germline V gene lists SGHRS and YFSETQ. Spanning cysteine to phenylalanine, the CDR3 consists of 15 amino acids. The only DNA kept is the CDR3, 45 bases in frame from the first base. Ends trimmed: V by 4 bases, J by 6 bases; bases unmatched to a gene: 7. From each donor, a single peripheral blood sample of approximately 110 mL on average was drawn into heparinised tubes. Using a panel that included CD45RO, CCR7, CD25, CD127, CD95 and CD27, naive, central memory, regulatory and stem cell-like memory CD4+ T cells were sorted on a BD FACSAria II. All sorted populations exceeded 95% purity. Right away, PBMCs were isolated by Lymphoprep density gradient centrifugation and were stained directly, with no culture step. So that batch effects would be minimized, each experiment stained and sorted samples in pairs, pairing one healthy donor with one patient. The entire amount of isolated RNA was reverse transcribed using the High Capacity cDNA Reverse Transcription Kit, so the sequenced TCRB transcripts were expressed ones. Naive, central memory and regulatory T cell samples underwent deep immunoSEQ sequencing, averaging roughly 3.3 million total reads per sample. Sorted cells were lysed in RLT buffer, and RNA was extracted using DNase-treated RNeasy Micro or Mini kits according to cell number. Each cell subset was processed on its own to prevent cross-contamination, while patient and healthy donor samples were processed together. The immunoSEQ multiplex PCR was used to amplify TCRB sequences from cDNA, generating 87-bp fragments that spanned the CDR3 region. Sequencing of the amplicons was done on the Illumina HiSeq platform. The paper's data handling went like this. PCR bias was computationally corrected using synthetic template baselines, reads within Hamming distance 2 were collapsed, and singletons that could not be merged were discarded. By aligning reads against IMGT, V, D and J genes, CDR3 length, and insertions or deletions at six rearrangement sites were assigned. Within each subset, clonotype counts were normalized to sorted cell number, and only after that were true diversity and Gini coefficients computed with the tcR R package. Repertoire sharing was quantified using the overlap coefficient calculated on TCRB nucleotide sequences. In TCRdb, the immuneACCESS table is reduced to in-frame sequences with V and J assigned. These tables do not hold every clone; where another copy was compared, an unresolved V gene accounts for under half, and the others remain unexplained. V and J calls and clone size are as listed in that table; D and trimming were resolved from the DNA. The sample profile shows some 15,000 clones; almost 70% of them were found once. The ten top clones hold 2% to 2.5% of the sample.

This clonotype was obtained from a man aged 25 to 40 with type 1 diabetes. The rearrangement combines TRBV5-1 with TRBJ2-3, with 11 middle bases fitting TRBD2. Sequencing used Tregs from blood. What this sample's cell subset or site label stands for: regulatory CD4+ T cells. The sequenced DNA is TGCGCCAGCAGCGGGGGACTAGCGGATCGGGATACGCAGTATTTT. Translated, this gives CASSGGLADRDTQYF.